This T cell receptor (beta chain) is drawn from a study of blood T cell repertoires in COVID-19. Study overall: Collection of acute and convalescent COVID-19 samples took place in the United States, Italy and Spain. Sample material is recorded as cDNA or gDNA derived from T cells, B-cell-depleted T cells, or PBMCs.

Authors' processing steps: From reference gene primer amplification, estimates of nucleated cell counts were derived. Repertoires were generated with immunoSEQ multiplex PCR, while TCRdb's copy carries only in-frame clones and drops some. That table gives V, J and clone size, and the DNA gave D and trimming. Of approximately 54,000 clones listed, 81% were seen once; the top ten hold approximately 5.4%. CDR3 size: 16 residues. From germline, CDR1 is KGHSH and CDR2 LQKENI. V dropped 3 bases and J dropped 5 bases, with 17 bases sitting between them. The sequence was obtained from a woman aged 60-75 years with acute or convalescent COVID-19. The chain uses TRBV18 and TRBJ2-1; possible D gene TRBD1, 6 bases. Source material: peripheral blood. The CDR3 sequence: CASSPQKGGSNNEQFF. The DNA for the CDR3 is TGTGCCAGCTCACCTCAGAAAGGGGGTAGTAACAATGAGCAGTTCTTC.